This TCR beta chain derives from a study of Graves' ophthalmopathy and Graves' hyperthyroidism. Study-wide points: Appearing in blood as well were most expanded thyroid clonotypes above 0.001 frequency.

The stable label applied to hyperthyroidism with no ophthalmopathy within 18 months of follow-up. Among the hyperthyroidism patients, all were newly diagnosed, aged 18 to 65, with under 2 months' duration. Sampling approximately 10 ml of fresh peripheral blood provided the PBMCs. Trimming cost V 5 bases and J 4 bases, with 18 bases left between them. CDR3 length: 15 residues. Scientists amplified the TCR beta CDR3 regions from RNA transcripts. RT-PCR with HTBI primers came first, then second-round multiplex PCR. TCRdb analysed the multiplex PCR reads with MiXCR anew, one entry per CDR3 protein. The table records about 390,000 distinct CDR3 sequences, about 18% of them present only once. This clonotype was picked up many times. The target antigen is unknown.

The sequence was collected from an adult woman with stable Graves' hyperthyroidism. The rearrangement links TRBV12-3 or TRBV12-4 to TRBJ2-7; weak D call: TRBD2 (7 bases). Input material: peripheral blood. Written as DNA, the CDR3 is TGTGCCAGCAGTCCCGGACTAGGGGGAACTTACGAGCAGTACTTC. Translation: CASSPGLGGTYEQYF.